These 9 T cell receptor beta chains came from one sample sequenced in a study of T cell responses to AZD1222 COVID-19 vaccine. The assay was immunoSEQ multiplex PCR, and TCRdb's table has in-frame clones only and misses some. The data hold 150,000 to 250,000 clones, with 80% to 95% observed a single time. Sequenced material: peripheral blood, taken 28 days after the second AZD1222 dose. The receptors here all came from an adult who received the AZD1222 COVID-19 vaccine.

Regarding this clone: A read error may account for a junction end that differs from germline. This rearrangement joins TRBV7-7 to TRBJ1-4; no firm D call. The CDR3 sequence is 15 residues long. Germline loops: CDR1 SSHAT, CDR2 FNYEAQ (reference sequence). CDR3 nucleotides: TGTGCTAGCAGCTTTCATCGCAGGACCGGTGAAAAACTGTTTTTT. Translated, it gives CASSFHRRTGEKLFF.

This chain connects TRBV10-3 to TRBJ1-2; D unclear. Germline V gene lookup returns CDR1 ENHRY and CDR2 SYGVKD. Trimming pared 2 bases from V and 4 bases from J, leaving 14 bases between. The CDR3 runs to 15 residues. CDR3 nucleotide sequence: TGTGCCATCAGTGAGCCCCCGACTTCAGCCTATGGCTACACCTTC. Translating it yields CAISEPPTSAYGYTF.

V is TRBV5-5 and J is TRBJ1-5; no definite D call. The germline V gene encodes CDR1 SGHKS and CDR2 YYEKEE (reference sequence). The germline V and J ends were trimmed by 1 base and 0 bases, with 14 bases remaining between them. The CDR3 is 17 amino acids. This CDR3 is CASSLSGNSYSNQPQHF. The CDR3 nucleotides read TGTGCCAGCAGCTTGAGTGGCAACAGTTATAGCAATCAGCCCCAGCATTTT.

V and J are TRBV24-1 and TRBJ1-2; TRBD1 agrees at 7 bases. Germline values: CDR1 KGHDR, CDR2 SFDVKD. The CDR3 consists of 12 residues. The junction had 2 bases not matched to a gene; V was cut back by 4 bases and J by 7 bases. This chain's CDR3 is CATSETGFGYTF. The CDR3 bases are TGTGCCACCAGTGAGACAGGGTTTGGCTACACCTTC.

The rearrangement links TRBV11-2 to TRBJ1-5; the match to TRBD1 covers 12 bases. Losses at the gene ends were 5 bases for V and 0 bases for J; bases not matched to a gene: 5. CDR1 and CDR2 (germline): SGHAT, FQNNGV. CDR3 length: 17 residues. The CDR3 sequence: CASSPGQGAYSNQPQHF. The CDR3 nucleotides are TGTGCCAGCAGCCCGGGACAGGGGGCGTATAGCAATCAGCCCCAGCATTTT.

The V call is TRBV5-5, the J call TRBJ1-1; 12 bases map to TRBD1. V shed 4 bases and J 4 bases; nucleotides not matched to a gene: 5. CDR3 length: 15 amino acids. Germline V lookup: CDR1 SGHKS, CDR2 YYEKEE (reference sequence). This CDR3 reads CASSIGTGGGTEAFF. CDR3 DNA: TGTGCCAGCAGCATCGGGACAGGGGGCGGCACTGAAGCTTTCTTT.

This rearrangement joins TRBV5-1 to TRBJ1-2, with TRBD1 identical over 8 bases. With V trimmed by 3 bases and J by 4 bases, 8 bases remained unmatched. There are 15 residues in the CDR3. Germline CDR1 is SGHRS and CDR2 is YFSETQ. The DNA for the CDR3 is TGCGCCAGCAGCTCCTCGGACAGGGTGCTCTATGGCTACACCTTC. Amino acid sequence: CASSSSDRVLYGYTF.

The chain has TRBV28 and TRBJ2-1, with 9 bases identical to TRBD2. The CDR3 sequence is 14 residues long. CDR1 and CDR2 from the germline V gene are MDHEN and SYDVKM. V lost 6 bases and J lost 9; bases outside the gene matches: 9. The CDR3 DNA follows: TGTGCCAGCAGACCCGGGACGCGGGGGGGTGAGCAGTTCTTC. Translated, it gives CASRPGTRGGEQFF.

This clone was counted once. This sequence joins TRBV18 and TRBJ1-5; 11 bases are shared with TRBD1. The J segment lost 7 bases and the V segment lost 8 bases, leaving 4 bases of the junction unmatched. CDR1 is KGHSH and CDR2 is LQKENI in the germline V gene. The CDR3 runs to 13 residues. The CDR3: CASGTGGGQPQHF. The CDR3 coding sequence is TGTGCCAGCGGGACAGGGGGGGGACAGCCCCAGCATTTT.